Presented here are 5 T cell receptor beta chains from one specimen sequenced in a study of beta chain features in type 1 diabetes. Sequenced material consisted of expressed TCRB transcripts (all of the isolated RNA was reverse transcribed). Some clones are missing from TCRdb's copy, which holds only in-frame ones; the method was immunoSEQ multiplex PCR. The sample has fewer than 900,000 clones, around a sixth seen once. The specimen sequenced was naive CD4+ T cells from blood. These receptors all come from a woman aged 18 to 35 in good health.

The rearrangement links TRBV29-1 to TRBJ2-1; D is undetermined. Germline CDR1 is SQVTM and CDR2 is ANQGSEA. The CDR3 length is 13 residues. Trimming stripped 6 bases from V and 5 bases from J, with 14 bases between. The CDR3 DNA reads TGCAGCGTGGGTGGGATTTTAAACAATGAGCAGTTCTTC. The encoded protein is CSVGGILNNEQFF.

The gene calls are TRBV9 and TRBJ2-1; perhaps TRBD2 as D (5 bases). This CDR3 is 16 amino acids long. V gave up 4 bases and J gave up 8 bases, with 22 bases separating them. The V gene's germline CDR1 is SGDLS and CDR2 YYNGEE. This CDR3 is CASSLQAEEALHEQFF. CDR3 coding DNA: TGTGCCAGCAGCCTCCAAGCGGAGGAGGCCCTCCATGAGCAGTTCTTC.

V is TRBV7-2 and J is TRBJ1-1; D is undetermined. This CDR3 is 15 amino acids long. Per germline, CDR1 SGHTA and CDR2 FQGNSA. Trimming took off 1 base at V and 1 base at J, with 10 bases between the two ends. The CDR3 DNA is TGTGCCAGCAGCTTAGTTGGTCTCCGGAACACTGAAGCTTTCTTT. Translating it yields CASSLVGLRNTEAFF.

This clone turned up a few times. Germline and junction disagree at one end, which may indicate a read error. The chain recombines TRBV6-4 with TRBJ2-7, with D maybe TRBD1 (6 bases). CDR1 and CDR2 (germline): MRHNA, SNTAGT. The CDR3 is made up of 10 amino acids. The DNA of the CDR3 is TGTGCCAGCAGTGCTGACAGGTCCCACTTC. As protein: CASSADRSHF.

This sequence joins TRBV5-1 and TRBJ2-7; D ambiguous. With 0 bases removed from V and 4 bases from J, the gap between germline ends came to 8 bases. CDR3 length equals 13 residues. CDR1 SGHRS and CDR2 YFSETQ come from the germline V gene. CDR3 nucleotides: TGCGCCAGCAGCTTGGGAGTGAATTACGAGCAGTACTTC. Translating gives CASSLGVNYEQYF.